This T cell receptor (beta chain) was identified in a study of shared clonotypes between healthy human individuals (dated by TCRdb to 2018 to 2020). As for the study more broadly: A couple of women and a few men aged 18 to 49 years were included in the cohort. For each donor, CD4 naive and CD4 memory were each given three plates, CD8 naive was given two plates, and CD8 memory was given one plate. Each donor's leukapheresis produced roughly between roughly 0.85 and 10 billion PBMCs. To increase sequencing depth and limit assay-specific biases, TCR repertoire library preparation and sequencing were carried out by different laboratories using diverse techniques. To estimate repertoire size and how much clonotypes are shared between individuals, the study performed deep sequencing of blood TCR repertoires from roughly five healthy adults. Study-level results and caveats: Approximately 4.8% of naive CD4, around 4% of naive CD8, approximately 2.2% of memory CD4, and about 0.4% of memory CD8 clonotypes were shared across a few donors. Pairwise subsampling indicated that sequencing depth was expected to affect the degree of clonotype sharing among donors. Naive subsets generally had larger estimated clonotype richness than memory subsets. Because the study included a small number of donors, the genetic and exposure-history diversity represented was limited. Compared with non-shared clonotypes, clonotypes shared by all four sorted-subset donors had higher generation probabilities. Even with the large sequencing depth, rarefaction of the sorted-subset datasets indicated that sequencing was incomplete. Sampling was restricted to blood, and TCR repertoires in tissue are likely to differ from TCR repertoires in blood.

Using the deep immunoSEQ assay, multiplex PCR amplified TCR CDR3 regions from genomic DNA. Extracted genomic DNA from each cell subset was spread evenly across all wells of several immunoSEQ 96-well plates, with each plate serving as a replicate. For sorted subsets, roughly 190 ng of genomic DNA, equivalent to about 30,000 T cell genomes, went into each replicate PCR. Purified libraries were quantified with a Qubit 3.0 fluorometer, sized on a Bioanalyzer 2100, and re-quantified with the KAPA Library Quantification kit. Every immunoSEQ 96-well plate was sequenced on a dedicated single-read 150-cycle Illumina NextSeq 550 flow cell. On the study's bioinformatics: Because only junctional sequences without quality scores were contained in the immunoSEQ output, filtering matching that applied to full-length reads could not be performed. To assign V/J genes and CDR3, sequences were annotated against IMGT germline references using PyIR, a Python wrapper for IgBLAST v1.9. Reads with weak V/J assignments (E-value above 1e-6), missing CDR3, stop codons, out-of-frame junctions, or ambiguous translated residues were removed. V3J clonotypes were defined by identical inferred V gene, J gene, and CDR3 amino acid sequence. The percentage overlap between two repertoires was calculated by dividing the number of shared unique clonotypes by the size of the smaller repertoire. Richness of each repertoire was evaluated using RTK rarefaction, the Chao1 estimator, and Recon v2.1 estimates of unobserved clonotypes. For all TCRbeta clonotypes obtained by the gDNA method from a few donors, generation probabilities were computed with OLGA. Held by TCRdb, this immuneACCESS table contains in-frame sequences only and omits some clones. Under half of the omission traces to an unresolved V gene where checked; the cause of the rest is unknown. The DNA was the basis for D and trimming; V, J and clone size are from that table. For this sample there are about 690,000 clones; roughly 91% appear just once. The ten top clones hold 34% of the sample.

Measured from the cysteine to the phenylalanine, the CDR3 is 15 residues long. The entry retains the CDR3 DNA only, 45 bases that are in frame from base 1. The junction shows trimming of 5 bases on V and 2 bases on J, plus 13 bases between the germline ends. CDR1 is given as MGHRA and CDR2 as YSYEKL, both from the germline V gene. This clone was counted only a few times. Its antigen target is currently unknown. No base quality values were provided; no much bigger clone lies one nucleotide off. Donors were healthy HIV-negative adults with no recently reported acute infections or vaccinations. Only Caucasian adults living in Nashville, Tennessee, USA were represented among the donors. CD8 memory samples consisted of magnetically selected CD45RO+ cells combined with CCR7-negative CD45RA+ effector memory (TemRA) cells. After blood collection by leukapheresis, PBMCs were isolated using Ficoll-Histopaque density gradient centrifugation and then cryopreserved in the vapor phase of liquid nitrogen. Purity and quantity of every magnetically sorted T cell population were checked by analytical flow cytometry. Each sorted fraction had its genomic DNA isolated and then quantified by UV absorbance on a Nanodrop 2000c.

The TCR comes from a man between 18 and 35 years old in good health. Some clones in this sample may be carry-over from other donors' samples. This chain is built from TRBV4-1 and TRBJ2-4; no D gene call is confident. Sample: memory CD8+ T cells from PBMCs. Per the publication, the cell subset or site label means: CD45RO+ cells pooled with CCR7-negative TemRA cells. The CDR3 loop reads CASSLVADPKNIQYF. Here is the DNA: TGCGCCAGCAGCTTAGTTGCAGATCCCAAAAACATTCAGTACTTC.